This T cell receptor (beta chain) stems from a study of identical twins. Study-level points and caveats: Potential partial confounding of zero-insertion analyses by invariant MAIT and iNKT cells was noted.

This clonotype was seen only a few times. Its matching antigen is unknown. TCRdb recomputed calls from the 5' RACE reads with MiXCR, one row per CDR3 protein. The sample has around 340,000 distinct CDR3 sequences, 12% seen once. The CDR3 is 14 amino acids. Looked up from germline, CDR1 is MNHEY and CDR2 is SVGAGI. V lost 2 bases and J lost 4, with 8 bases in between. The same sample was also used in a study of yellow fever vaccine responses in identical twins.

The TCR originated in a woman younger than 35 in good health. The V and J genes are TRBV6-5 and TRBJ2-2; no reliable D call. Sequencing input: CD8+ T cells sorted from blood. CDR3 region: CASSYGAATGELFF. The DNA for the CDR3 is TGTGCCAGCAGTTACGGCGCTGCCACCGGGGAGCTGTTTTTT.